The present T cell receptor beta chain was sequenced within a study of cytomegalovirus exposure and HLA in healthy donors. The CDR3 covers 12 residues. Trimming shortened V by 0 bases and J by 8 bases, and 8 bases separated the two germline ends. Germline CDR1 SGHRS, CDR2 YFSETQ. The study ran its PCR with 60 Vbeta and 13 Jbeta primers. The repertoire was sequenced with immunoSEQ multiplex PCR; TCRdb's copy has only in-frame clones and lacks some. The sample contains 190,000 or so clones, 80% to 85% of which appear only once. This clone came up once. Its antigen is undetermined. Overall study results and limits: An observed cluster of highly shared sequence variants was recorded as a likely sequencing artifact.

Sequencing used PBMCs. V gene TRBV5-1 combines with J gene TRBJ1-2; D might be TRBD1 (5 bases). This sequence was found in a man aged 50-59 years in good health and CMV-seronegative. CDR3 nucleotides: TGCGCCAGCAGCTTGGGGGGCTTCGGCTACACCTTC. Amino acid sequence: CASSLGGFGYTF.